The clone carrying this T cell receptor (beta chain) was detected ten times or more. Antigen specificity is unknown. The lymph nodes were axillary draining lymph nodes from breast cancer patients. Deletions cut 8 bases from V and 4 bases from J, with 12 bases between. CDR3 length: 13 residues. The sample belongs to a study of breast tumors, draining lymph nodes, adjacent tissues. TCRdb passed the multiplex PCR reads through MiXCR, listing each CDR3 protein once. The sample carries 140,000 to 150,000 distinct CDR3 sequences, roughly 33% recorded once. Study-level results: Data fit most tumor T cells coming from lymph node, expanding in tumor. Compared with lymph nodes, tumors were less diverse; compared with nontumor tissue, more.

V usage is TRBV12-3 or TRBV12-4 and J usage is TRBJ1-3; D perhaps matches TRBD1 (6 bases). Input material: axillary lymph node tissue. This sequence was found in a female donor with breast cancer. Some clones in this sample may be carry-over from other donors' samples. CDR3 sequence: CASGPDRGNTIYF. CDR3 bases: TGTGCCAGCGGACCGGACAGAGGAAACACCATATATTTT.